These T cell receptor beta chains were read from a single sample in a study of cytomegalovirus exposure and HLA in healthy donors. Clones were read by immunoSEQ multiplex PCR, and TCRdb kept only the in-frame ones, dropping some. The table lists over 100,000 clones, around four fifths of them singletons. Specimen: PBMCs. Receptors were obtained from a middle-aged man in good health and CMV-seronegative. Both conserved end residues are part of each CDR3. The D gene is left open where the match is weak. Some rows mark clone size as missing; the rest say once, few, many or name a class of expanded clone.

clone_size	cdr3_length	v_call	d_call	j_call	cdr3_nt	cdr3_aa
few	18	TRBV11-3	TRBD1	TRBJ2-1	TGTGCCAGCAGCTTGGAGACAGGGGGCTCCGCACCCTACAATGAGCAGTTCTTC	CASSLETGGSAPYNEQFF
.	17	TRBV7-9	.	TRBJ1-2	TGTGCCAGCAGCTTAGCGGCGGCAGACGCCAGGGGATATGGCTACACCTTC	CASSLAAADARGYGYTF
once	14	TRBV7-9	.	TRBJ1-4	TGTGCCAGCAGCTTAGCTCAGGGTGGGGAAAAACTGTTTTTT	CASSLAQGGEKLFF
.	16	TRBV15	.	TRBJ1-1	TGTGCCACCAGCGTTGGGGGGGGCACCAGGGGCACTGAAGCTTTCTTT	CATSVGGGTRGTEAFF
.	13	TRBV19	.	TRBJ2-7	TGTGCCAGTAGTATCCAACAGAACTACGAGCAGTACTTC	CASSIQQNYEQYF
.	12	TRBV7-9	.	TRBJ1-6	TGTGCCGGAACAGGCATTAATTCACCCCTCCACTTT	CAGTGINSPLHF
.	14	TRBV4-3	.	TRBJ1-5	TGCGCCAGCAGCCAAGTCCACGGGGAACAGCCCCAGCATTTT	CASSQVHGEQPQHF
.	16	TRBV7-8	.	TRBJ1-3	TGTGCCAGCAGCCCACAAGAGGACAGCTCTGGAAACACCATATATTTT	CASSPQEDSSGNTIYF
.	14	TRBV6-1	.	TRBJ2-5	TGTGCCAGCAGTGAAGAGGTAGCGGAAGAGACCCAGTACTTC	CASSEEVAEETQYF
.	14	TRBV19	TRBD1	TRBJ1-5	TGTGCCAGTGGGACCGACAGGGTGGGACAGCCCCAGCATTTT	CASGTDRVGQPQHF
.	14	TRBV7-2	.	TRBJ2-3	TGTGCCAGCAGCTTTGGAGGGACTCGAGATACGCAGTATTTT	CASSFGGTRDTQYF
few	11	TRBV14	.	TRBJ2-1	TGTGCCAGCAGCCAATATAATGAGCAGTTCTTC	CASSQYNEQFF
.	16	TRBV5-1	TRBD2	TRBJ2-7	TGCGCCAGCAGCCTTGCATCCGGGACTACAACCTACGAGCAGTACTTC	CASSLASGTTTYEQYF
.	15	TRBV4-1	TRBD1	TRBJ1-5	TGCGCCAGCAGCCACCGCCAGGGGGTGGAACAGCCCCAGCATTTT	CASSHRQGVEQPQHF
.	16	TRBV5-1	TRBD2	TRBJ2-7	TGCGCCAGCAGCTTGGAGGCTAGCGGTCCGACCTACGAGCAGTACTTC	CASSLEASGPTYEQYF
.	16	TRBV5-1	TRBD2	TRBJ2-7	TGCGCCAGCAGCTTGGGGACTAGCGGGACCCCCTACGAGCAGTACTTC	CASSLGTSGTPYEQYF
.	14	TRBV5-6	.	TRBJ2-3	TGTGCCAGCAGCTTGGCTGCAGGTCGGGATACGCAGTATTTT	CASSLAAGRDTQYF
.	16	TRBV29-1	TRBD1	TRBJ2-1	TGCAGCGCCCCTCGCCGGGGACAGGGGTCCTACAATGAGCAGTTCTTC	CSAPRRGQGSYNEQFF
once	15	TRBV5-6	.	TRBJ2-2	TGTGCCAGCAGCTTGTTGGGGGCAGGCACCGGGGAGCTGTTTTTT	CASSLLGAGTGELFF
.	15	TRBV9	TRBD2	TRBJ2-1	TGTGCCAGCAGCGTAGGTCTAGCGGGGATTAATGAGCAGTTCTTC	CASSVGLAGINEQFF
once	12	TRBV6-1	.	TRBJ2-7	TGTGCCAGCGGACGACAGCTCTACGAGCAGTACTTC	CASGRQLYEQYF
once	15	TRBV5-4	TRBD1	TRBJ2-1	TGTGCCAGCAGACGGGACAGCAGCTCCTACAATGAGCAGTTCTTC	CASRRDSSSYNEQFF
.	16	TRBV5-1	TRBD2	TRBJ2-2	TGCGCCAGCAGCGACACTAGCGGGGGGGCCCCCGGGGAGCTGTTTTTT	CASSDTSGGAPGELFF
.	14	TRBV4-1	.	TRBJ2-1	TGCGCCAGCGGATCCTGGAGCTCCTACAATGAGCAGTTCTTC	CASGSWSSYNEQFF
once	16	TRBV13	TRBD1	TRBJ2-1	TGTGCCAGCAGCCCCTCGGGACAGGGGTCCTACAATGAGCAGTTCTTC	CASSPSGQGSYNEQFF
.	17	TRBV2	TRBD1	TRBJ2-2	TGTGCCAGCAGTGTAAGGGGGCTGAGCGGCCAACCCCGGGAGCTGTTTTTT	CASSVRGLSGQPRELFF
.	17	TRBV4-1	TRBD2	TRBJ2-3	TGCGCCAGCAGCCAAGATGGTAGCGGGGGCCCCACAGATACGCAGTATTTT	CASSQDGSGGPTDTQYF
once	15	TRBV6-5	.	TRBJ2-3	TGTGCCACCAAATCAGGGTTCTCTAGCACAGATACGCAGTATTTT	CATKSGFSSTDTQYF
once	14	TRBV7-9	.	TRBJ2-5	TGTGCCAGCAGCCCTAGCGAGTTCCAAGAGACCCAGTACTTC	CASSPSEFQETQYF
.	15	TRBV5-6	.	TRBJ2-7	TGTGCCAGCAGCTTGTACGGAGGGTACAGTTACGAGCAGTACTTC	CASSLYGGYSYEQYF
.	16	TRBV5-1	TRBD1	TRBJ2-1	TGCGCCAGCAGTCCCCACCGGGACAGGGAAATTCTCGAGCAGTTCTTC	CASSPHRDREILEQFF
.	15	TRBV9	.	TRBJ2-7	TGTGCCAGCAGCAAAGCGGATAGTCAAACGTACGAGCAGTACTTC	CASSKADSQTYEQYF
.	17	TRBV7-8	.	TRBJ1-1	TGTGCCAGCAGCCAACCAATTGCAGGGTATGGCAACCCTGAAGCTTTCTTT	CASSQPIAGYGNPEAFF
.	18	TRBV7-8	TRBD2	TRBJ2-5	TGTGCCAGCAGCTTACCTGTATGGGTAGCGGGAGTTCTGGAGACCCAGTACTTC	CASSLPVWVAGVLETQYF
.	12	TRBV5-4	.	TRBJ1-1	TGTGCCAGCAGCGGCCGCGGCCCTGAAGCTTTCTTT	CASSGRGPEAFF
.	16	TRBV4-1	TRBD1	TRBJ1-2	TGCGCCAGCAGCCAAGAGAATGGGGCGACAGGGCGAGGCTACACCTTC	CASSQENGATGRGYTF
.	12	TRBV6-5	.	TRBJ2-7	TGTGCCAGCCGGGTAGGGGACTACGAGCAGTACTTC	CASRVGDYEQYF
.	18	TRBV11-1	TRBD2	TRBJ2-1	TGTGCCAGCAGCTTACGGCTACTAGCGGGAGACTCCTACAATGAGCAGTTCTTC	CASSLRLLAGDSYNEQFF
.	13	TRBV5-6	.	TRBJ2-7	TGTGCCAGCAGCATCACCAGGGTGGGTGAGCAGTACTTC	CASSITRVGEQYF
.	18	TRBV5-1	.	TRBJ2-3	TGCGCCAGCAGCTTGGTGGGCGGAACCCTCAGGGGCCCAGATACGCAGTATTTT	CASSLVGGTLRGPDTQYF
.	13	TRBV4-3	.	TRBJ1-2	TGCGCCAGCAGCCCTACAGGGAATTATGGCTACACCTTC	CASSPTGNYGYTF
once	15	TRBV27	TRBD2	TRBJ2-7	TGTGCCAGCAGTTCCTTAGCGGGTAGCTCCTACGAGCAGTACTTC	CASSSLAGSSYEQYF
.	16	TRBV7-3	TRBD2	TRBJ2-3	TGTGCCAGCAGCTTAACAAGCGGGAGTATCCCAGATACGCAGTATTTT	CASSLTSGSIPDTQYF
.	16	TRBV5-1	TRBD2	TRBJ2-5	TGCGCCAGCAGCTTTGGGACTAGCGGAGGGGCAGAGACCCAGTACTTC	CASSFGTSGGAETQYF
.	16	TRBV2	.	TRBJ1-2	TGTGCCAGCAGTGCACAACAGGGATCGATCGTCGCCGGCTACACCTTC	CASSAQQGSIVAGYTF
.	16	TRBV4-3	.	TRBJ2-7	TGCGCCAGCAGCCAAGATCGGCAGGGCCGCGTCTACGAGCAGTACTTC	CASSQDRQGRVYEQYF
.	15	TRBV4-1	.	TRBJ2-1	TGCGCCAGCAGCCAAGAGTGGGGGCAGGACAATGAGCAGTTCTTC	CASSQEWGQDNEQFF
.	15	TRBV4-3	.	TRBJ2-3	TGCGCCAGCAGCCCCAGCGGAGGGAGCACAGATACGCAGTATTTT	CASSPSGGSTDTQYF
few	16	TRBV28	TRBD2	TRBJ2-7	TGTGCCAGCACCTGGGGGGGGGTAGAAAAACCCTACGAGCAGTACTTC	CASTWGGVEKPYEQYF
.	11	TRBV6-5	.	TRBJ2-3	TGTGCCAGCACCGAGGGAACTACGCAGTATTTT	CASTEGTTQYF
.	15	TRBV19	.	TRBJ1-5	TGTGCCAGTAGTACCGGAAGGGGGGGGGATCAGCCCCAGCATTTT	CASSTGRGGDQPQHF
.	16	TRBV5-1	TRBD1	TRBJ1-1	TGCGCCAGCAGCTTGGCTCCGGGACAGCAGAACACTGAAGCTTTCTTT	CASSLAPGQQNTEAFF
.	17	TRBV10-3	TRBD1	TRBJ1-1	TGTGCCATCAGTCGCGCCGGGACAGGGGGCGAAGACACTGAAGCTTTCTTT	CAISRAGTGGEDTEAFF
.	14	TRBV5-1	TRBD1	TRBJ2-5	TGCGCCAGCAGCCCCGACAGGGTCCAAGAGACCCAGTACTTC	CASSPDRVQETQYF